This entry lists 14 T cell receptor beta chains sequenced from one sample in a study of T-cell memory formation after mild COVID-19. TCRdb passed the 5' RACE reads through MiXCR, listing each CDR3 protein once. The profile covers around 250,000 distinct CDR3 sequences, with roughly 9.4% appearing a single time and 22% taken by the ten largest. Source material: PBMCs or a T cell subset sorted from them (not recorded which). These TCRs come from a man aged 18 to 29 who had mild COVID-19 (a few samples of this study predate the infection). Cell type and time point are not known.

The J gene is TRBJ2-1, the V gene TRBV19; D not certain. The V gene lost 7 bases and the J gene lost 3 bases, with 7 bases spanning the gap. The germline V gene has CDR1 LNHDA and CDR2 SQIVND (reference sequence). The CDR3 sequence is 12 residues long. The CDR3 coding sequence is TGTGCCAGTAACCCGCGCTACAATGAGCAGTTCTTC. It is translated as CASNPRYNEQFF.

The sample holds a few counts of this clonotype. The chain couples TRBV3-1 to TRBJ1-6; no firm D call. Germline V gene sequence: CDR1 LGHDT, CDR2 YNNKEL (reference sequence). This CDR3 is built from 14 residues. The V end lost 2 bases, the J end lost 5 bases, and 7 bases lay between the germline ends. The CDR3: CASSQRDNNSPLHF. The CDR3 DNA is TGTGCCAGCAGCCAACGAGACAATAATTCACCCCTCCACTTT.

This clonotype was seen a few times. The V gene is TRBV18, the J gene TRBJ1-3; no definite D call. This CDR3 contains 15 residues. V gave up 8 bases and J gave up 0 bases, with 14 bases separating them. CDR1 is KGHSH, CDR2 LQKENI, per germline. CDR3 loop: CASPRALFSGNTIYF. The CDR3 nucleotides are TGTGCCAGCCCAAGAGCGCTCTTCTCTGGAAACACCATATATTTT.

This clonotype was seen a handful of times. V usage is TRBV15 and J usage is TRBJ1-2; D is unresolved. The CDR3 sequence is 15 residues long. CDR1 LNHNV and CDR2 YYDKDF come from the germline V gene (reference sequence). V was clipped by 0 bases and J by 0 bases, with 8 bases between them. The CDR3 sequence: CATSRDRSTNYGYTF. The CDR3 coding sequence is TGTGCCACCAGCAGAGATCGGAGCACTAACTATGGCTACACCTTC.

The rearrangement links TRBV2 to TRBJ2-5; D tentatively reads TRBD1 or TRBD2 (5 bases each). Germline V gene sequence: CDR1 SNHLY, CDR2 FYNNEI. The CDR3 covers 15 residues. Trimming removed 0 bases at V and 5 bases at J, with 13 bases between. DNA for the CDR3: TGTGCCAGCAGTGAAGCAGGGTACGGGGACGAGACCCAGTACTTC. Its protein is CASSEAGYGDETQYF.

The chain recombines TRBV7-2 with TRBJ1-6; D unresolved. This CDR3 has 12 residues. Looked up from germline, CDR1 is SGHTA and CDR2 is FQGNSA. Trimming took off 5 bases at V and 6 bases at J, with 5 bases between the two ends. Written as DNA, the CDR3 is TGTGCCAGCAGCCGGGTTAATTCACCCCTCCACTTT. It is translated as CASSRVNSPLHF.

This chain uses TRBV4-3 with TRBJ2-2; D gene uncertain. The V end was cut by 0 bases, the J end by 5 bases, with 19 bases between. Germline V gene data show CDR1 as LGHNA and CDR2 as YSLEER. This CDR3 is built from 18 residues. The CDR3 nucleotides are TGCGCCAGCAGCCAAGAGTTAATAAGGGTCCTAACGACCGGGGAGCTGTTTTTT. It encodes CASSQELIRVLTTGELFF.

This clonotype rates as large (0.1 to 1%). DNA of the CDR3: TGTGCCAGCAGGGCCATGAAGGGCTCCTATAATTCACCCCTCCACTTT. It encodes CASRAMKGSYNSPLHF. The gene calls are TRBV5-4 and TRBJ1-6; D not resolved. The CDR3 runs 16 residues. V was clipped by 5 bases and J by 0 bases, with 12 bases between them. Germline loops: CDR1 SGHNT, CDR2 YYREEE (reference sequence).

This clonotype has a handful of counts. DNA for the CDR3: TGTGCCAGCAGCCAAGGACAGCTAATCTACGAGCAGTACGTC. Its translation is CASSQGQLIYEQYV. The chain uses TRBV11-2 and TRBJ2-7; D may be TRBD1 (6 bases). This CDR3 spans 14 amino acids. Germline values: CDR1 SGHAT, CDR2 FQNNGV. V was trimmed by 5 bases and J by 3 bases, leaving 14 bases between them.

Comment on this clonotype: Just one base apart from a much larger clone, this may be a read error. V is TRBV7-6 and J is TRBJ2-1; possible D gene TRBD1, 5 bases. The germline V gene encodes CDR1 SGHVS and CDR2 FNYEAQ. The CDR3 extends over 18 amino acids. Trimming took off 1 base at V and 0 bases at J, with 16 bases between the two ends. Here the CDR3 reads CASSLEAQGSSSYNEQFF. CDR3 nucleotide sequence: TGTGCCAGCAGCTTAGAAGCCCAGGGATCGAGCTCCTACAATGAGCAGTTCTTC. Full variable domain (missing parts from reference TRBV7-6 and TRBJ2-1): GAGVSQSPRYKVTKRGQDVALRCDPISGHVSLYWYRQALGQGPEFLTYFNYEAQQDKSGLPNDRFSAERPEGSISTLTIQRTEQRDSAMYRCASSLEAQGSSSYNEQFFGPGTRLTVL.

The chain joins TRBV5-5 to TRBJ1-1; TRBD1 might be the D (6 bases). The germline V gene has CDR1 SGHKS and CDR2 YYEKEE (reference sequence). Trimming removed 1 base from V and 4 bases from J, with 11 bases in between. The CDR3 totals 14 residues. The CDR3 region has the DNA TGTGCCAGCAGCTTGTCGCAGGGGTCCACTGAAGCTTTCTTT. Translated, it gives CASSLSQGSTEAFF.

The chain uses TRBV7-3 and TRBJ1-1, with TRBD1 as a possible D gene (5 bases). Trimming took 5 bases from V and 3 from J, leaving 10 bases between them. CDR1 is SGHTA, CDR2 FQGTGA, per germline. The CDR3 is made up of 13 amino acids. The CDR3 DNA sequence: TGTGCCAGCAGCCGACAGATGGACACTGAAGCTTTCTTT. Encoded protein: CASSRQMDTEAFF. Looking up the rest from reference TRBV7-3 and TRBJ1-1 gives the full variable domain: GAGVSQTPSNKVTEKGKYVELRCDPISGHTALYWYRQSLGQGPEFLIYFQGTGAADDSGLPNDRFFAVRPEGSVSTLKIQRTERGDSAVYLCASSRQMDTEAFFGQGTRLTVV.

This clonotype appeared a few times. The J gene is TRBJ1-2, the V gene TRBV25-1; possibly TRBD1 for D (5 bases). V was cut by 7 bases and J by 6 bases, with 18 bases left in between. Germline CDR1 reads MGHDK; CDR2 reads SYGVNS. The length of the CDR3 is 14 residues. The CDR3 sequence: CASMGPGQGHGYTF. As DNA, the CDR3 is TGTGCCAGCATGGGGCCTGGCCAGGGTCATGGCTACACCTTC.

This clonotype was counted many times. The CDR3 DNA reads TGCGCCAGCAGCTTGGGTACAGCACAAGAGACCCAGTACTTC. It specifies CASSLGTAQETQYF. The genes are TRBV5-1 and TRBJ2-5; D is unresolved. V gave up 0 bases and J gave up 2 bases, with 8 bases separating them. CDR1 and CDR2 (germline): SGHRS, YFSETQ. The CDR3 length is 14 residues. The whole variable domain, remainder taken from reference TRBV5-1 and TRBJ2-5, is KAGVTQTPRYLIKTRGQQVTLSCSPISGHRSVSWYQQTPGQGLQFLFEYFSETQRNKGNFPGRFSGRQFSNSRSEMNVSTLELGDSALYLCASSLGTAQETQYFGPGTRLLVL.